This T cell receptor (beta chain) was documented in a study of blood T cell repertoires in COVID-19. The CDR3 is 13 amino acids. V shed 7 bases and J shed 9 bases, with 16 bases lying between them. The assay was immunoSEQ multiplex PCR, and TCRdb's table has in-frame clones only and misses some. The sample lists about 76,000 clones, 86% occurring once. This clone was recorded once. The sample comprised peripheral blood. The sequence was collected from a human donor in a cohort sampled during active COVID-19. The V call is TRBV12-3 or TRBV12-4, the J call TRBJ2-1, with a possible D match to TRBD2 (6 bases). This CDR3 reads CASTDILRGEQFF. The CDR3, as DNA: TGTGCCAGCACGGACATCCTGCGGGGTGAGCAGTTCTTC.